This T cell receptor beta chain stems from a study of spatial heterogeneity in lung cancer. Across the whole study: Every unique TCR and UMI combination, on average, appeared more than ten times in raw reads.

All TCR cDNA molecules were individually tagged with a unique molecular identifier. TCRdb re-called the 5' RACE reads with MiXCR, one entry per CDR3 protein. Of 19,000 or so distinct CDR3 sequences in the sample, about a fifth were seen once. Time point denoted: sample taken at primary tumor resection. Whole RNA from tumor, nontumor lung or frozen PBMC was sequenced unsorted. The CDR3 has 13 amino acids. V was shortened by 9 bases and J by 4 bases, with 15 bases between the two germline ends. The germline gives CDR1 LNHDA, CDR2 SQIVND (reference sequence). The sample was PBMCs, taken at surgery. The V gene is TRBV19, the J gene TRBJ2-5; maybe TRBD2 (5 bases). The TCR comes from a female donor with early-stage non-small cell lung cancer. The CDR3 DNA sequence: TGTGCCAGCCGGCGGGTGGGAGCAGAGACCCAGTACTTC. Protein: CASRRVGAETQYF.